The 8 T cell receptor beta chains reported below all come from one sample, sequenced in a study of neurological immune-mediated disorders. Via MiXCR, TCRdb re-called the 5' RACE reads, giving one row per CDR3 protein. The table lists some 70,000 distinct CDR3 sequences, 4.5% of them singletons. The sample was PBMCs. The source of these receptors is a man aged 30 to 39 with multiple sclerosis.

This clonotype was observed at least ten times. This sequence joins TRBV10-3 and TRBJ1-1; TRBD1 matches at 9 bases. The CDR3 is 12 amino acids. Trimming took 10 bases from V and 5 from J; bases not matched to a gene: 5. The germline V gene has CDR1 ENHRY and CDR2 SYGVKD. The CDR3 DNA reads TGTGCCACCCGGACAGGGGAGACTGAAGCTTTCTTT. This sequence encodes CATRTGETEAFF.

The sample holds many counts of this clonotype. The V gene is TRBV9, the J gene TRBJ2-7; D is tentatively TRBD1 or TRBD2 (5 bases each). Germline CDR1 reads SGDLS; CDR2 reads YYNGEE. Trimming removed 3 bases from V and 6 bases from J, with 16 bases in between. The CDR3 totals 14 residues. The CDR3 DNA follows: TGTGCCAGCAGCGGACCCTCTCAGGGACGCGAGCAGTACTTC. This sequence encodes CASSGPSQGREQYF.

The chain is built from TRBV5-5 and TRBJ2-7, with a weak D call TRBD2 (7 bases). V shed 0 bases and J shed 7 bases, with 17 bases lying between them. CDR3 size: 15 residues. CDR1 is SGHKS and CDR2 is YYEKEE in the germline V gene (reference sequence). CDR3 coding DNA: TGTGCCAGCAGCTTGGAGAGGGGGGGTTGGGGAGAGCAGTACTTC. As protein: CASSLERGGWGEQYF.

CDR3 coding DNA: TGTGCCAGCAGCACCCGGAGAGGACCGTCGAACTATGGCTACACCTTC. Protein: CASSTRRGPSNYGYTF. The chain joins TRBV12-3 or TRBV12-4 to TRBJ1-2, with D unresolved. Trimming removed 6 bases from V and 2 bases from J, with 19 bases in between. The CDR3 consists of 16 residues.

This chain uses TRBV18 with TRBJ1-6; D unresolved. The V gene lost 2 bases and the J gene lost 7 bases, with 6 bases spanning the gap. This CDR3 contains 13 residues. The germline gives CDR1 KGHSH, CDR2 LQKENI. In DNA form, the CDR3 reads TGTGCCAGCTCACCAAAGAGAAATTCACCCCTCCACTTT. The encoded protein is CASSPKRNSPLHF. The full variable domain, rest sourced from reference TRBV18 and TRBJ1-6, is NAGVMQNPRHLVRRRGQEARLRCSPMKGHSHVYWYRQLPEEGLKFMVYLQKENIIDESGMPKERFSAEFPKEGPSILRIQQVVRGDSAAYFCASSPKRNSPLHFGNGTRLTVT.

The rearrangement uses TRBV10-3 and TRBJ1-1, with 11 bases aligning to TRBD1. This CDR3 spans 14 amino acids. V shed 4 bases, J shed 5 bases, and the junction held 3 bases outside the gene matches. Germline CDR1 is ENHRY and CDR2 is SYGVKD. CDR3 sequence reads: CAISGTGGETEAFF. CDR3 sequence (DNA): TGTGCCATCAGTGGGACAGGGGGCGAGACTGAAGCTTTCTTT.

This clonotype occurred many times. V and J are TRBV7-3 and TRBJ2-1, with 14 bases aligning to TRBD2. The CDR3 extends over 15 amino acids. In germline, CDR1 is SGHTA, CDR2 FQGTGA. Germline trimming cut 5 bases from V and 9 bases from J; bases unmatched to any gene: 6. The CDR3 loop is CASSRRTSGGSEQFF. The CDR3, as DNA: TGTGCCAGCAGCCGAAGGACTAGCGGGGGGAGTGAGCAGTTCTTC.

This clonotype was observed many times. V is TRBV5-1 and J is TRBJ1-1; D remains ambiguous. Between the trimmed V and J ends, which lost 4 bases and 1 base, there was a span of 11 bases. The germline V gene has CDR1 SGHRS and CDR2 YFSETQ. This CDR3 has 14 residues. Here the CDR3 DNA reads TGCGCCAGCAGCCAATTTACAAAGAACACTGAAGCTTTCTTT. Its protein is CASSQFTKNTEAFF.